This TCR beta chain was found in a study of tissue T cells after allogeneic stem cell transplantation. TCRdb's copy holds only in-frame clones and misses some; the assay was immunoSEQ multiplex PCR. The repertoire includes some 4,500 clones, 45% to 55% of them detected once, and approximately 15% sits in the top ten. The CDR3 length is 12 residues. Germline assignment: CDR1 KGHPV and CDR2 FQNQEV (reference sequence). The ends were cut back, 5 bases at V and 0 bases at J, with 3 bases in the middle. Specified time point: mouse harvest day 14 after allogeneic transplant. The graft held 10^6 splenic CD5+ T cells and 10^7 T-cell-depleted bone marrow cells. This clone has just one count. Gene names are mouse gene names. The read ends 1 residue shy of where the CDR3 ends; the end is completed using the germline J gene.

The sequenced sample consisted of gut tissue. The receptor was isolated from a female BALB/c mouse given C57BL/6 T cells with graft-versus-host disease after an allogeneic hematopoietic cell transplant. V usage is TRBV26 and J usage is TRBJ2-3; D ambiguous. CDR3 region: CASSKSAETLYF. CDR3 bases read: TGTGCCAGCAGTAAGAGTGCAGAAACGCTGTAT.